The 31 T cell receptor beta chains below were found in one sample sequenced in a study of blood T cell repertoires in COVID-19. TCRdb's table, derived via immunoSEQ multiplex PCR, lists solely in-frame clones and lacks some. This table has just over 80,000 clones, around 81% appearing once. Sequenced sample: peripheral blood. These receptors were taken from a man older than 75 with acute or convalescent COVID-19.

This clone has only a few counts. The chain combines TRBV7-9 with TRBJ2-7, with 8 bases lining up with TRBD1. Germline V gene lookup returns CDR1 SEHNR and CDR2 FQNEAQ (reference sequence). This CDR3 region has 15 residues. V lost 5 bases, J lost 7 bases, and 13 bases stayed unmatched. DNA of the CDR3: TGTGCCAGCAGCATAGTTACAGGGGGAACAGAGGAGCAGTACTTC. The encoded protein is CASSIVTGGTEEQYF.

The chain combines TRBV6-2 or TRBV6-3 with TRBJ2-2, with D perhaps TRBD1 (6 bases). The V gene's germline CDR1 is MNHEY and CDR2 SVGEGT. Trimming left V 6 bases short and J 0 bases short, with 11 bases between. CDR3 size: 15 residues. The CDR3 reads CASSRRQANTGELFF. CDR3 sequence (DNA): TGTGCCAGCAGCCGCCGACAGGCGAACACCGGGGAGCTGTTTTTT.

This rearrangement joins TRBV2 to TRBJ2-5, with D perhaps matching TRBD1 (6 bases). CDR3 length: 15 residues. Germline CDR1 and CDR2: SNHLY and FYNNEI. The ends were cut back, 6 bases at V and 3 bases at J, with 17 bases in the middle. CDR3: CASSGAGVTEETQYF. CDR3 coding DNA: TGTGCCAGCAGCGGCGCAGGGGTAACAGAAGAGACCCAGTACTTC.

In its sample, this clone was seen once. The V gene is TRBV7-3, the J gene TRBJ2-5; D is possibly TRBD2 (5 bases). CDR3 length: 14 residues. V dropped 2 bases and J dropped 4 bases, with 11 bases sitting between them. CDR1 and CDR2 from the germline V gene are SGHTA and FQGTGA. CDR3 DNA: TGTGCCAGCAGCTTATACGGGGAAAGAGAGACCCAGTACTTC. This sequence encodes CASSLYGERETQYF.

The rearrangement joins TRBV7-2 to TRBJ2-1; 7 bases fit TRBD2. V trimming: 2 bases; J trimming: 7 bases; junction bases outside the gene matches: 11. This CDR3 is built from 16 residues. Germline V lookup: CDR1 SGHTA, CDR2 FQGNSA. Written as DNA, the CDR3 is TGTGCCAGCAGCTTATACGGGGCGGGAGTGGGAAATGAGCAGTTCTTC. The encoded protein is CASSLYGAGVGNEQFF.

The CDR3 coding sequence is TGTGCCAGTAGTATTTTGCCGGGACAGGGTACCGGGGAGCTGTTTTTT. It yields the protein CASSILPGQGTGELFF. V is TRBV19 and J is TRBJ2-2; TRBD1 aligns across 9 bases. Germline V gene sequence: CDR1 LNHDA, CDR2 SQIVND (reference sequence). The J segment lost 5 bases and the V segment lost 3 bases, leaving 7 bases of the junction unmatched. This CDR3 contains 16 residues.

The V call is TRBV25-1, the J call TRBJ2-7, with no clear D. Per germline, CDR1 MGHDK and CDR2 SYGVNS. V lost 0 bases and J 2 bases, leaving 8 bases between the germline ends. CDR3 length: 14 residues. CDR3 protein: CASSEYGGTYEQYF. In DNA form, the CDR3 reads TGTGCCAGCAGTGAATACGGCGGTACCTACGAGCAGTACTTC.

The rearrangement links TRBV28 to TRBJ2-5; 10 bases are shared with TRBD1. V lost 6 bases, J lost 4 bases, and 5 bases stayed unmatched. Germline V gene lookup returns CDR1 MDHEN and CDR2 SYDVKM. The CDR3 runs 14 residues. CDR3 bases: TGTGCCAGCAGGGGACAGGGGAGGGGAGAGACCCAGTACTTC. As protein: CASRGQGRGETQYF.

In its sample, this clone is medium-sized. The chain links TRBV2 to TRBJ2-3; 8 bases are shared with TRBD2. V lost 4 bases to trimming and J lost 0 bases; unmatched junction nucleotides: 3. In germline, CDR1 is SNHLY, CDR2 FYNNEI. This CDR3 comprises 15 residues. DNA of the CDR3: TGTGCCAGCAGTGCCGGGACTAGTAGCACAGATACGCAGTATTTT. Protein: CASSAGTSSTDTQYF.

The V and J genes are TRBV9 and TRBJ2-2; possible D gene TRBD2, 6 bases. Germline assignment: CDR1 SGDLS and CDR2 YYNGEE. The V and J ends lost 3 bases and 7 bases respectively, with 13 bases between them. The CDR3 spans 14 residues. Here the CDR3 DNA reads TGTGCCAGCAGCGAGACTAGGTTGGGCGGGGAGCTGTTTTTT. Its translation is CASSETRLGGELFF.

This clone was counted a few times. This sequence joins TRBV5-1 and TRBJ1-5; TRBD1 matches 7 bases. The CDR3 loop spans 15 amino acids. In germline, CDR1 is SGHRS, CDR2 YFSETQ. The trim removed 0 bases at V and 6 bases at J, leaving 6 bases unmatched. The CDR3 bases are TGCGCCAGCAGCTTGGGGTCAGGGGGGACTCAGCCCCAGCATTTT. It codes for CASSLGSGGTQPQHF.

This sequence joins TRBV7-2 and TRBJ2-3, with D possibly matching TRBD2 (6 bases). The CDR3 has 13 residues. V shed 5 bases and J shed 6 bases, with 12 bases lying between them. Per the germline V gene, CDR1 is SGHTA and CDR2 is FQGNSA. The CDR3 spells CASSPRLVDTQYF. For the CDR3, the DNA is TGTGCCAGCAGCCCCCGACTAGTTGATACGCAGTATTTT.

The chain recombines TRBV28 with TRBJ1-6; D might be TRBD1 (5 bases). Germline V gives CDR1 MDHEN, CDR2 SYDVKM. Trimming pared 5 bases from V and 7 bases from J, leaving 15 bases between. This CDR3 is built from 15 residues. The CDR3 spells CASSRTGTLNSPLHF. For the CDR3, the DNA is TGTGCCAGCAGTCGCACCGGGACTCTGAATTCACCCCTCCACTTT.

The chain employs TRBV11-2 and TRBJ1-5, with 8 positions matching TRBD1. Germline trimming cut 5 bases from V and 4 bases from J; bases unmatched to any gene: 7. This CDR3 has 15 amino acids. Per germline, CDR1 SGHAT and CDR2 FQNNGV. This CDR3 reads CASSPDRGRNQPQHF. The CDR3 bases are TGTGCCAGCAGCCCAGACAGGGGACGAAATCAGCCCCAGCATTTT.

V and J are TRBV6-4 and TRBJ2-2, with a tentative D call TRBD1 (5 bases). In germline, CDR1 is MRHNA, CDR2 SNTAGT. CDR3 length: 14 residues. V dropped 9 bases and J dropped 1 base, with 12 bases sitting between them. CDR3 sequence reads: CASKLTGNTGELFF. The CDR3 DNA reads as TGTGCCAGTAAACTCACAGGGAACACCGGGGAGCTGTTTTTT.

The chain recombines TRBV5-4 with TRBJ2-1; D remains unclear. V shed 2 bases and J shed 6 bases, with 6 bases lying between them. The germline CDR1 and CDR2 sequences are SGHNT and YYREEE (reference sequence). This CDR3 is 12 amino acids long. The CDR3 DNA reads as TGTGCCAGCAGCTTATCTCTCAATGAGCAGTTCTTC. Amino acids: CASSLSLNEQFF.

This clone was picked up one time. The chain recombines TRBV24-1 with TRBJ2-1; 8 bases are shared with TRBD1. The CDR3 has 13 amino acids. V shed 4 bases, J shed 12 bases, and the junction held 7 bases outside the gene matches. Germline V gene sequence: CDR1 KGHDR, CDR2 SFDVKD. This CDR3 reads CATSDSPGTGQFF. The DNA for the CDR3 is TGTGCCACCAGTGACTCGCCCGGGACAGGGCAGTTCTTC.

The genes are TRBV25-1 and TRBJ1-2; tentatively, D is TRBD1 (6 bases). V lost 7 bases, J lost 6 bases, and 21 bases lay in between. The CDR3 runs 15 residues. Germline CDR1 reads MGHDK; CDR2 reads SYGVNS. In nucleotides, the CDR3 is TGTGCCAGCACCCAGATGGGGGCGGGTAGCGATGGCTACACCTTC. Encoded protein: CASTQMGAGSDGYTF.

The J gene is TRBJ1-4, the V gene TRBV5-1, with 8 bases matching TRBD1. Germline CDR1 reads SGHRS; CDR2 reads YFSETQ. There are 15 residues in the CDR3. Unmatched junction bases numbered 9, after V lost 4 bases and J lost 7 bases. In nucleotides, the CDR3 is TGCGCCAGCAGCGCCAACAGGGGGTCATTTGAAAAACTGTTTTTT. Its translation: CASSANRGSFEKLFF.

The CDR3 loop reads CASSLRTGKNIQYF. CDR3 DNA sequence: TGTGCCAGCAGTCTCAGGACTGGAAAAAACATTCAGTACTTC. This chain joins TRBV6-6 and TRBJ2-4; TRBD2 might be the D (5 bases). With 5 bases removed from V and 4 bases from J, the gap between germline ends came to 12 bases. Germline V gene sequence: CDR1 MNHNY, CDR2 SVGAGI (reference sequence). This CDR3 contains 14 residues.

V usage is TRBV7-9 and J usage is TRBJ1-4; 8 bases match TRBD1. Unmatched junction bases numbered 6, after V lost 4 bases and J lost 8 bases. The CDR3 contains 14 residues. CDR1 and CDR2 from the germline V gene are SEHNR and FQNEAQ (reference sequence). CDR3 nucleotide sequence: TGTGCCAGCAGCTCAACAGGGGGACAAGAAAAACTGTTTTTT. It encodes CASSSTGGQEKLFF.

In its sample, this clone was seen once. The CDR3 is CASSSHSSGRGAEQYF. The DNA for the CDR3 is TGTGCCAGCAGTTCCCATTCTAGCGGGAGGGGGGCCGAGCAGTACTTC. The chain has TRBV27 and TRBJ2-7, with 12 bases that match TRBD2. The germline V gene encodes CDR1 MNHEY and CDR2 SMNVEV (reference sequence). Trimming removed 4 bases from V and 6 bases from J; junction bases left unmatched: 10. The CDR3 covers 16 residues.

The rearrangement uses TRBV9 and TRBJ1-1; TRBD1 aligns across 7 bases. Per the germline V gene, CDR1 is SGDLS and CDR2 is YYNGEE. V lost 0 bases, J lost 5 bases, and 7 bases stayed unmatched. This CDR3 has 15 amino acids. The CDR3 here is CASSVDYRGYTEAFF. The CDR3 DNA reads TGTGCCAGCAGCGTAGATTACAGGGGATATACTGAAGCTTTCTTT.

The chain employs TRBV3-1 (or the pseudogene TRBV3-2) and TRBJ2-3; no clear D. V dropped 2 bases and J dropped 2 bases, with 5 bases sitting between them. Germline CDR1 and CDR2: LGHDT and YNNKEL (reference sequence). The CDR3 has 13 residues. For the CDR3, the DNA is TGTGCCAGCAGCCAAACACACACAGATACGCAGTATTTT. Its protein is CASSQTHTDTQYF.

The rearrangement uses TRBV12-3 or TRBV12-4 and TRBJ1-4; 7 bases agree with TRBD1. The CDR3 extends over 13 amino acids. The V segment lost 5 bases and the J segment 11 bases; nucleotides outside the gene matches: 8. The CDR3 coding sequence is TGTGCCAGCAGTCGGACCGGGACAGAGAAACTGTTTTTT. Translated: CASSRTGTEKLFF.

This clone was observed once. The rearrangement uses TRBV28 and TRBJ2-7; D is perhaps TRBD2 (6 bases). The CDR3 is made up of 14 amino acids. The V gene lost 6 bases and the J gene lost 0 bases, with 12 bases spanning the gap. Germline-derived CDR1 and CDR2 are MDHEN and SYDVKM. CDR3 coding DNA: TGTGCCAGCAGGCCCCTTAGCGGCTCCTACGAGCAGTACTTC. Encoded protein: CASRPLSGSYEQYF.

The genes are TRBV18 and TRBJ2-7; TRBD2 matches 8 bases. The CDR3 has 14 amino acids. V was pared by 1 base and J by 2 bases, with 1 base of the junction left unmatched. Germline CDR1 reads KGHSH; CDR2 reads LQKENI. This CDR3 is CASSPLAGPYEQYF. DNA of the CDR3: TGTGCCAGCTCACCACTAGCGGGACCCTACGAGCAGTACTTC.

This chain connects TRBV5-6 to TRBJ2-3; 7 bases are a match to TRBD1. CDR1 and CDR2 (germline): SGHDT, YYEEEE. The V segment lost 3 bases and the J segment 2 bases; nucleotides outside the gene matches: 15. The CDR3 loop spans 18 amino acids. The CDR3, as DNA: TGTGCCAGCAGCTCCTGGGACAGCTTTTCCTCCGTCACAGATACGCAGTATTTT. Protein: CASSSWDSFSSVTDTQYF. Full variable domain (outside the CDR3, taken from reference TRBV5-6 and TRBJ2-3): DAGVTQSPTHLIKTRGQQVTLRCSPKSGHDTVSWYQQALGQGPQFIFQYYEEEERQRGNFPDRFSGHQFPNYSSELNVNALLLGDSALYLCASSSWDSFSSVTDTQYFGPGTRLTVL.

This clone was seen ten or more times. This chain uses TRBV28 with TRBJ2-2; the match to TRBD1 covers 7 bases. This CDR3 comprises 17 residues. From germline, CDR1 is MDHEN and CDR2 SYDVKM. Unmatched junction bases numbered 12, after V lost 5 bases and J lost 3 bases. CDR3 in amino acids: CASSPSTGRRYTGELFF. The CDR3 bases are TGTGCCAGCAGTCCCTCGACAGGGCGCCGATACACCGGGGAGCTGTTTTTT.

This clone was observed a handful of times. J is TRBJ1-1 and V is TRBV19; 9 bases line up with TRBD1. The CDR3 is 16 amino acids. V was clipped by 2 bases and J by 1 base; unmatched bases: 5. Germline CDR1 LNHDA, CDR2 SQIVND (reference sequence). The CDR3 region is CASSIRGQGSNTEAFF. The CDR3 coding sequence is TGTGCCAGTAGTATACGCGGACAGGGGTCGAACACTGAAGCTTTCTTT.

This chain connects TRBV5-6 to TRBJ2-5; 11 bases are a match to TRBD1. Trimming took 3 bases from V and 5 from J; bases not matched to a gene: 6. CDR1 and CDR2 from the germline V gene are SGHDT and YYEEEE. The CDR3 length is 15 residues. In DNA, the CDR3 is TGTGCCAGCAGCTCTGCCGGGACAGGGGGGGAGACCCAGTACTTC. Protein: CASSSAGTGGETQYF.